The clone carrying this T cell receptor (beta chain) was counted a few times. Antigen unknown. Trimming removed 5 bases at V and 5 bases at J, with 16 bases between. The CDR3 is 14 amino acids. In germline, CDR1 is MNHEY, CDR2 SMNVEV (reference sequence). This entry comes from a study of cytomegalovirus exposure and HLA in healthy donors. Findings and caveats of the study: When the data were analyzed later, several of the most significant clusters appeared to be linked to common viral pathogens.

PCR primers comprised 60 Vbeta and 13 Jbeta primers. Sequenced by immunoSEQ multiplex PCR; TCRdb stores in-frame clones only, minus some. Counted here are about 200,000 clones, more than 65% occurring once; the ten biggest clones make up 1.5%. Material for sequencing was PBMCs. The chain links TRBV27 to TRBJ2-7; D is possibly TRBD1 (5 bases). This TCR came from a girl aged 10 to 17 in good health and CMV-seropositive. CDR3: CASSPAINRNEQYF. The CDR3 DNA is TGTGCCAGCAGTCCCGCGATCAACAGGAACGAGCAGTACTTC.